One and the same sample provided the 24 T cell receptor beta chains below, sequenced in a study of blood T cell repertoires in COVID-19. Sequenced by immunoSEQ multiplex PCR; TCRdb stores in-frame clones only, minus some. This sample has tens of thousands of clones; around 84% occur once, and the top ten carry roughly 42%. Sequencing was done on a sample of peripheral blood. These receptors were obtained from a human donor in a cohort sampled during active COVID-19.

For the CDR3, the DNA is TGTGCCAGCAGCATACAGGGATCGGGCTATGGCTACACCTTC. Encoded protein: CASSIQGSGYGYTF. The rearrangement joins TRBV7-9 to TRBJ1-2, with TRBD1 as a possible D gene (6 bases). V lost 5 bases and J 4 bases, leaving 14 bases between the germline ends. Germline CDR1 is SEHNR and CDR2 is FQNEAQ (reference sequence). The CDR3 extends over 14 amino acids.

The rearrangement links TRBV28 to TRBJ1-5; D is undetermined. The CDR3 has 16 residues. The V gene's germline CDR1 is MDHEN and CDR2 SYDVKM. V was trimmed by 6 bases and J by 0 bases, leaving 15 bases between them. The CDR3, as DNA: TGTGCCAGCAGCGTTAGACCTGGACTTAGCAATCAGCCCCAGCATTTT. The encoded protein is CASSVRPGLSNQPQHF.

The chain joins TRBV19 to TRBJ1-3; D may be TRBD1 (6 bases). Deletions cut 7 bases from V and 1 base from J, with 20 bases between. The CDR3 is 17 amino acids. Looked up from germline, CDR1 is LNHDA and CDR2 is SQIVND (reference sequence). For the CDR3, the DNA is TGTGCCAGTACCAAATTCCCGGGACAACAATCTGGAAACACCATATATTTT. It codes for CASTKFPGQQSGNTIYF.

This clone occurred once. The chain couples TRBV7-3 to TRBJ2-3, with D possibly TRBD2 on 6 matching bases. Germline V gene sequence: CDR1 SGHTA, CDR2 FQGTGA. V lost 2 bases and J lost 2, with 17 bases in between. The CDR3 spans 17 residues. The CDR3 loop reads CASSLEEAGPPTDTQYF. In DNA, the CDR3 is TGTGCCAGCAGCTTAGAGGAAGCGGGCCCCCCCACAGATACGCAGTATTTT.

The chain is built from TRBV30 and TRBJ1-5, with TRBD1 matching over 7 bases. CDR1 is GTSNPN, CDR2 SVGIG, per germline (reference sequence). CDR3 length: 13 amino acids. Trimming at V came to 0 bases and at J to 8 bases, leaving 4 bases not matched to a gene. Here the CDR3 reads CAWSVRGSEPQHF. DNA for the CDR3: TGTGCCTGGAGTGTCAGGGGGTCGGAGCCCCAGCATTTT.

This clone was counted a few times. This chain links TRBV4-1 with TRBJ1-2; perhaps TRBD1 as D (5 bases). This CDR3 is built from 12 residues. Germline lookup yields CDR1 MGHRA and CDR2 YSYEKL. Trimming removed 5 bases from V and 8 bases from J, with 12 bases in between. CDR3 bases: TGCGCCAGCAGCTCCACGGGGGACGGCTACACCTTC. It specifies CASSSTGDGYTF.

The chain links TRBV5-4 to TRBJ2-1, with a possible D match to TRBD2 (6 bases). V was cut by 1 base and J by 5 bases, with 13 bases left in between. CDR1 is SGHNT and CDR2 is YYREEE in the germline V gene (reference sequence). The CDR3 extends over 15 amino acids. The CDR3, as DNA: TGTGCCAGCAGCTTGTCCGGGGGATTCAACAATGAGCAGTTCTTC. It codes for CASSLSGGFNNEQFF.

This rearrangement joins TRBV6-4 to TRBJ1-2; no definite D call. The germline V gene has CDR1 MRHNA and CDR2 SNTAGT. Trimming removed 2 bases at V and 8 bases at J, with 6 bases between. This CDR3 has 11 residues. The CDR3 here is CASSDGGGYTF. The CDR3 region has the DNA TGTGCCAGCAGTGACGGAGGCGGCTACACCTTC.

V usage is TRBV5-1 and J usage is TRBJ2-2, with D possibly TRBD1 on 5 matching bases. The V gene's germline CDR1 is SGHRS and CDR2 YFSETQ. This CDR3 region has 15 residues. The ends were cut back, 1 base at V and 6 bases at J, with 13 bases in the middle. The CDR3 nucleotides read TGCGCCAGCAGCTTGACGCAGGGATCTGCCGGGGAGCTGTTTTTT. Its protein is CASSLTQGSAGELFF.

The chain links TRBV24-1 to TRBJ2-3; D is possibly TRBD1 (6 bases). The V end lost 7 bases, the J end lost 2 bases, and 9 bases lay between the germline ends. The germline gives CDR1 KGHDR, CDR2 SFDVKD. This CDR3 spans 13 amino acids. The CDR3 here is CATRQGVTDTQYF. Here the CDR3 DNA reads TGTGCCACCAGACAGGGTGTCACAGATACGCAGTATTTT.

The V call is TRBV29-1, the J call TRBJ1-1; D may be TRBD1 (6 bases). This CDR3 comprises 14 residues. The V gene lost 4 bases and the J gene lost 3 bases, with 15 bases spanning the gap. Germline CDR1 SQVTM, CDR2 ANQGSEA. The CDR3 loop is CSVGEKGVHTEAFF. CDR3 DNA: TGCAGCGTTGGCGAGAAGGGGGTTCACACTGAAGCTTTCTTT.

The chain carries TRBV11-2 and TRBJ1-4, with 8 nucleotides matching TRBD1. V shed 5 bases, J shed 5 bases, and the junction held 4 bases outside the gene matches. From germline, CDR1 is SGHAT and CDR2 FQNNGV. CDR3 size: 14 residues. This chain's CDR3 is CASSQRQGNEKLFF. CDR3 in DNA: TGTGCCAGCAGCCAGAGACAGGGGAATGAAAAACTGTTTTTT.

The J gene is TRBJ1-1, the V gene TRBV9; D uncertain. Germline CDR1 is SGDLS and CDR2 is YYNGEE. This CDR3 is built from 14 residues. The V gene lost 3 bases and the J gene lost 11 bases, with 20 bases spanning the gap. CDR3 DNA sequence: TGTGCCAGCAGCGCCTATGTACAGTCCCCGTGGGCTTTCTTT. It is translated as CASSAYVQSPWAFF.

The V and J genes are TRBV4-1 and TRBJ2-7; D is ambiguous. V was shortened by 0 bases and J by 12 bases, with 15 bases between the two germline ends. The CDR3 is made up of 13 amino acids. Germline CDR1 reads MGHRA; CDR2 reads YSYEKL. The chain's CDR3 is CASSQDLAQNPYF. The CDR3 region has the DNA TGCGCCAGCAGCCAAGATCTCGCCCAGAACCCGTACTTC.

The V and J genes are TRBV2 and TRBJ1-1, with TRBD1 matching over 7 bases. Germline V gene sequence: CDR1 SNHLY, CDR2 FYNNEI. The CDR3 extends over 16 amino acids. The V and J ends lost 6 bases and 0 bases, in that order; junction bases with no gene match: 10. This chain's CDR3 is CASRGTAQKMNTEAFF. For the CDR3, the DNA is TGTGCCAGCAGGGGGACAGCTCAGAAGATGAACACTGAAGCTTTCTTT.

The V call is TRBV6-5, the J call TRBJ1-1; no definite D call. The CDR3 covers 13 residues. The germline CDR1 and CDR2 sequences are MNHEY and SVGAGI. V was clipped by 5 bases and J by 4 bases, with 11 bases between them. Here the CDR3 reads CASSPLESTEAFF. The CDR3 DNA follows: TGTGCCAGCAGTCCTTTAGAGTCCACTGAAGCTTTCTTT.

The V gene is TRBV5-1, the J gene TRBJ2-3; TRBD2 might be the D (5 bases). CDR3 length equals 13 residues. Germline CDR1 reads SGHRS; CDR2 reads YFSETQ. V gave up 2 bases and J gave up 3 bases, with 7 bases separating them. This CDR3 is CASSFGSTDTQYF. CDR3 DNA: TGCGCCAGCAGCTTTGGGAGTACAGATACGCAGTATTTT.

CDR3 loop: CSVERTGLTETQYF. The CDR3 DNA sequence: TGCAGCGTTGAGAGGACAGGCCTCACCGAGACCCAGTACTTC. V gene TRBV29-1 combines with J gene TRBJ2-5; 7 positions match TRBD1. The CDR3 covers 14 residues. V lost 3 bases, J lost 5 bases, and 9 bases stayed unmatched. The germline V gene encodes CDR1 SQVTM and CDR2 ANQGSEA.

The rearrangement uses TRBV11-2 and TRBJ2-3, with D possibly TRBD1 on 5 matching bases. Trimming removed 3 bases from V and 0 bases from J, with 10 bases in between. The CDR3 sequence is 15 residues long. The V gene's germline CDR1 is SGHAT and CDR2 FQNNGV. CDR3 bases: TGTGCCAGCAGCTTTTCGCAGGGCAGCACAGATACGCAGTATTTT. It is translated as CASSFSQGSTDTQYF.

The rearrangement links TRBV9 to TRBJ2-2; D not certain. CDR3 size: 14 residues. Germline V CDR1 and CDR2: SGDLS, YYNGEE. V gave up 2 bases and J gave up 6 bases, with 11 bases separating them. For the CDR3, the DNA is TGTGCCAGCAGCGTGGCGGAGAGTCCCGGGGAGCTGTTTTTT. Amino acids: CASSVAESPGELFF.

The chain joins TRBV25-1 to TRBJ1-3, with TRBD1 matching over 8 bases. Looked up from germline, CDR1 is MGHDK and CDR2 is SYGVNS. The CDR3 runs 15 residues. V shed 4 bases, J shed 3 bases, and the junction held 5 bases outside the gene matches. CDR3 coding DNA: TGTGCCAGCAGTGGGTTCAGGGGGCTTGGAAACACCATATATTTT. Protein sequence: CASSGFRGLGNTIYF.

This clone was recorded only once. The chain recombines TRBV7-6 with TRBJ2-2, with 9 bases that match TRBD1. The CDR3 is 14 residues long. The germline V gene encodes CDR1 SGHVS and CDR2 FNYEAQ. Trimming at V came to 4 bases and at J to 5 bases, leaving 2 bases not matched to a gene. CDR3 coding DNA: TGTGCCAGCAGCTCCGGGACAGGGACCGGGGAGCTGTTTTTT. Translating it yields CASSSGTGTGELFF.

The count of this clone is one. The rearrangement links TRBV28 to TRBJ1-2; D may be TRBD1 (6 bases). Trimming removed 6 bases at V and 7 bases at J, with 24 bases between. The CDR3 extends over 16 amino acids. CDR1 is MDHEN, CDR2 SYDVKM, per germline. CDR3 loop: CASRSGGLRGAPGYTF. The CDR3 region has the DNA TGTGCCAGCAGATCTGGTGGCTTACGGGGGGCGCCTGGCTACACCTTC.

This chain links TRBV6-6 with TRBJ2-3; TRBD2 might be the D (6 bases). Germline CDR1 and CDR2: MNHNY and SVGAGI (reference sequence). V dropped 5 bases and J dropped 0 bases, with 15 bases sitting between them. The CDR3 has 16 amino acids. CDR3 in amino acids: CASSRSGSGSTDTQYF. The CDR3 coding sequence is TGTGCCAGCAGTCGCAGCGGGTCGGGCAGCACAGATACGCAGTATTTT.